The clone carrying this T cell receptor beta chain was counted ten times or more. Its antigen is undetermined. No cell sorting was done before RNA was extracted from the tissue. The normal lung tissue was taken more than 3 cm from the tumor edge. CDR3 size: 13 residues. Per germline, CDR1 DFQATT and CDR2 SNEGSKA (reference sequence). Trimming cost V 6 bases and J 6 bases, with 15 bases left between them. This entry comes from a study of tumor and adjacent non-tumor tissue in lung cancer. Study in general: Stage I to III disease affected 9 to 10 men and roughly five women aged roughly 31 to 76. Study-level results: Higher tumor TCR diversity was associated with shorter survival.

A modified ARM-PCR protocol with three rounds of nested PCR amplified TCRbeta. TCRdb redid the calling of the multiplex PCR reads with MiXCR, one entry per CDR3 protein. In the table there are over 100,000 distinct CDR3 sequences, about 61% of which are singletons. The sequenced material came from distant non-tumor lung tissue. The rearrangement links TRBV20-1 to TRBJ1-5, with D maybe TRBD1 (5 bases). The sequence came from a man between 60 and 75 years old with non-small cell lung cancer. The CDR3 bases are TGCAGTGCGATTCCGGGACCATTTCAGCCCCAGCATTTT. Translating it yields CSAIPGPFQPQHF.